These 10 T cell receptor beta chains came from one sample sequenced in a study of vaccination and CD4 T cells after COVID-19. These TCRs' antigens remain unknown. Treatment given: 10-day PBMC culture with coronavirus spike peptide pools or control peptides (ViraFEST assay). Sequence data for DNA of cultured CD4+ T cells were generated by the Oncomine TCR Beta short-read assay. A single record per CDR3 protein comes from TCRdb applying MiXCR to the PCR reads. The sample yields around 20,000 distinct CDR3 sequences, around 40% seen once. This specimen consisted of CD4+ T cells from blood, cultured in vitro, obtained before SARS-CoV-2 vaccination. These receptors were collected from a human donor who had recovered from COVID-19.

This rearrangement joins TRBV7-2 to TRBJ2-5; 13 nucleotides line up with TRBD2. CDR1 is SGHTA and CDR2 is FQGNSA in the germline V gene. The V gene end was trimmed by 6 bases and the J gene end by 0 bases; junction bases not matched to a gene: 7. The CDR3 spans 17 residues. CDR3 bases: TGTGCCAGCAGTTCGGGACTAGCGGGAAGGTACCAAGAGACCCAGTACTTC. Encoded protein: CASSSGLAGRYQETQYF.

This clonotype was counted between two and nine times. The rearrangement uses TRBV27 and TRBJ1-5, with D perhaps matching TRBD1 (6 bases). The CDR3 sequence is 15 residues long. The ends were cut back, 5 bases at V and 5 bases at J, with 16 bases in the middle. The germline V gene has CDR1 MNHEY and CDR2 SMNVEV (reference sequence). The CDR3 DNA sequence: TGTGCCAGCAGTCCTAGACCTTCAGGGGATCAGCCCCAGCATTTT. Amino acids: CASSPRPSGDQPQHF.

This rearrangement joins TRBV7-9 to TRBJ1-1, with D possibly TRBD1 on 5 matching bases. Germline loops: CDR1 SEHNR, CDR2 FQNEAQ (reference sequence). The CDR3 is made up of 11 amino acids. V lost 4 bases to trimming and J lost 7 bases, with 7 bases between them. DNA of the CDR3: TGTGCCAGCAGCTGGGACGGTGAAGCTTTCTTT. This translates into CASSWDGEAFF. Combining the CDR3 with reference TRBV7-9 and TRBJ1-1 gives the whole variable domain DTGVSQNPRHKITKRGQNVTFRCDPISEHNRLYWYRQTLGQGPEFLTYFQNEAQLEKSRLLSDRFSAERPKGSFSTLEIQRTEQGDSAMYLCASSWDGEAFFGQGTRLTVV.

The chain recombines TRBV20-1 with TRBJ2-5; D possibly corresponds to TRBD2 (5 bases). This CDR3 comprises 13 residues. V was cut by 6 bases and J by 5 bases, with 16 bases left in between. Germline loops: CDR1 DFQATT, CDR2 SNEGSKA (reference sequence). This CDR3 reads CSASPRGRETQYF. The CDR3 bases are TGCAGTGCCTCCCCCCGGGGTCGGGAGACCCAGTACTTC.

The chain employs TRBV6-5 and TRBJ1-2; 8 nucleotides match TRBD1. The junction had 7 bases not matched to a gene; V was cut back by 2 bases and J by 8 bases. The germline gives CDR1 MNHEY, CDR2 SVGAGI. The CDR3 contains 14 residues. The CDR3 region has the DNA TGTGCCAGCAGTTACGCAGGGGGCGTGCGGGGCTACACCTTC. This gives the protein CASSYAGGVRGYTF.

The table lists this clonotype with a count of one. This rearrangement joins TRBV25-1 to TRBJ2-7; tentatively, D is TRBD1 or TRBD2 (5 bases each). The V gene lost 8 bases and the J gene lost 0 bases, with 17 bases spanning the gap. Per germline, CDR1 MGHDK and CDR2 SYGVNS. The CDR3 sequence is 15 residues long. The CDR3 DNA reads as TGTGCCAGCTGGGGGTTACGTATGGGCTCCTACGAGCAGTACTTC. It specifies CASWGLRMGSYEQYF.

The V gene is TRBV7-9, the J gene TRBJ2-3; D is uncertain. V lost 2 bases to trimming and J lost 4 bases, with 4 bases between them. Germline assignment: CDR1 SEHNR and CDR2 FQNEAQ (reference sequence). The CDR3 spans 12 residues. CDR3 in DNA: TGTGCCAGCAGCTTATCCGCAGATACGCAGTATTTT. This codes for CASSLSADTQYF.

The chain is built from TRBV7-3 and TRBJ2-5; TRBD1 matches 8 bases. CDR1 SGHTA and CDR2 FQGTGA come from the germline V gene. Unmatched junction bases numbered 6, after V lost 3 bases and J lost 3 bases. The CDR3 sequence is 15 residues long. The DNA for the CDR3 is TGTGCCAGCAGCTTGCTCGGGACAGGCAAAGAGACCCAGTACTTC. This encodes CASSLLGTGKETQYF.

This clonotype was seen a few times. This chain joins TRBV6-2 or TRBV6-3 and TRBJ1-5; perhaps TRBD1 as D (5 bases). Germline CDR1 is MNHEY and CDR2 is SVGEGT. The CDR3 loop spans 14 amino acids. With 5 bases removed from V and 4 bases from J, the gap between germline ends came to 12 bases. The CDR3 DNA reads as TGTGCCAGCAGTCCCGGGACCCAGAATCAGCCCCAGCATTTT. Its translation: CASSPGTQNQPQHF.

The chain employs TRBV6-5 and TRBJ1-1, with 7 nucleotides matching TRBD1. Losses at the gene ends were 2 bases for V and 3 bases for J; bases not matched to a gene: 6. The CDR3 runs 15 residues. Germline V gene data show CDR1 as MNHEY and CDR2 as SVGAGI. CDR3 DNA: TGTGCCAGCAGTTACGTGACAGGGCTGGACACTGAAGCTTTCTTT. This gives the protein CASSYVTGLDTEAFF.